The rows below give T cell receptor beta chains drawn from one sample of a study of T cell responses to AZD1222 COVID-19 vaccine. The assay was immunoSEQ multiplex PCR, and TCRdb's table has in-frame clones only and misses some. The sample includes tens of thousands of clones, around 91% of them seen just once. The sequencing here drew on peripheral blood, taken 28 days after the second AZD1222 dose. The receptors originated from an adult who received the AZD1222 COVID-19 vaccine. The CDR3 runs from the conserved cysteine through the conserved F or W. D genes are given only for firm matches. Clone size is given for some rows only: seen once, a few or many times, or a class if the clone is expanded.

clone_size	d_call	v_call	j_call	cdr3_aa	cdr3_nt
NA	NA	TRBV7-2	TRBJ2-1	CASSPGEPYNEQFF	TGTGCCAGCAGCCCGGGTGAGCCCTACAATGAGCAGTTCTTC
once	NA	TRBV10-1	TRBJ1-1	CASSRRMNTEAFF	TGCGCCAGCAGTCGACGAATGAACACTGAAGCTTTCTTT
NA	NA	TRBV13	TRBJ1-6	CASSLQVKSSYNSPLHF	TGTGCCAGCAGCTTACAGGTTAAAAGCTCCTATAATTCACCCCTCCACTTT
NA	NA	TRBV12-2	TRBJ2-3	CASRPVGGRTSTDTQYF	TGTGCAAGTCGCCCCGTGGGGGGTCGGACTAGCACAGATACGCAGTATTTT
NA	NA	TRBV13	TRBJ2-7	CASSRGLTYEQYF	TGTGCCAGCAGCCGGGGGCTAACCTACGAGCAGTACTTC
NA	NA	TRBV12-5	TRBJ1-2	CASGDHYIGYTF	TGTGCTAGTGGGGATCATTATATCGGCTACACCTTC
NA	TRBD1	TRBV27	TRBJ1-2	CASRQTGPYGYTF	TGTGCCAGCAGACAGACAGGGCCCTATGGCTACACCTTC
NA	NA	TRBV27	TRBJ1-1	CASSFAGGGTGQLNTEAFF	TGTGCCAGCAGTTTCGCCGGGGGGGGAACTGGGCAGTTGAACACTGAAGCTTTCTTT
NA	TRBD1	TRBV11-2	TRBJ2-5	CASSAGQGWTQYF	TGTGCCAGCAGCGCCGGACAGGGGTGGACCCAGTACTTC
NA	NA	TRBV19	TRBJ1-2	CASSTDTGYGYTF	TGTGCCAGTAGTACCGATACAGGGTATGGCTACACCTTC
once	NA	TRBV23-1	TRBJ2-5	CASSQRETQYF	TGCGCCAGCAGCCAGAGGGAGACCCAGTACTTC
NA	NA	TRBV28	TRBJ2-3	CASSLAFTDTQYF	TGTGCCAGCAGCCTAGCCTTCACAGATACGCAGTATTTT
NA	NA	TRBV6-1	TRBJ2-7	CASSEATGAYEQYF	TGTGCCAGCAGTGAGGCGACAGGCGCCTACGAGCAGTACTTC
NA	NA	TRBV19	TRBJ2-7	CASSTSGRHEQYF	TGTGCCAGTAGTACGTCAGGTCGGCACGAGCAGTACTTC
NA	TRBD1	TRBV9	TRBJ2-2	CASSPGTGGYTGELFF	TGTGCCAGCAGTCCCGGGACAGGGGGCTACACCGGGGAGCTGTTTTTT
NA	TRBD2	TRBV15	TRBJ2-1	CATRMSGGPSYNEQFF	TGTGCCACCAGGATGAGCGGGGGACCCTCCTACAATGAGCAGTTCTTC
NA	NA	TRBV19	TRBJ1-4	CASTLGRENEKLFF	TGTGCCAGTACTTTGGGAAGAGAGAATGAAAAACTGTTTTTT
NA	NA	TRBV28	TRBJ1-3	CASRQHGDSSGNTIYF	TGTGCCAGCAGACAGCACGGGGACTCCTCTGGAAACACCATATATTTT
NA	NA	TRBV5-8	TRBJ1-1	CASSRGTPMNTEAFF	TGTGCCAGCAGCCGCGGGACACCCATGAACACTGAAGCTTTCTTT
NA	TRBD1	TRBV7-9	TRBJ1-5	CASSLGDAGGSIPQPQHF	TGTGCCAGCAGCTTAGGCGATGCAGGGGGCTCAATTCCTCAGCCCCAGCATTTT
NA	NA	TRBV28	TRBJ2-7	CASRLASAYEQYF	TGTGCCAGCAGGCTGGCTAGCGCCTACGAGCAGTACTTC
NA	TRBD1	TRBV28	TRBJ1-6	CASTLGDREIGPPLHF	TGTGCCAGCACCCTAGGCGACAGGGAAATAGGGCCACCCCTCCACTTT
NA	TRBD2	TRBV6-4	TRBJ2-3	CASSAGTSGTDTQYF	TGTGCCAGCAGTGCCGGGACTAGCGGCACAGATACGCAGTATTTT
NA	NA	TRBV24-1	TRBJ1-2	CATSAGYGYTF	TGTGCCACCAGTGCGGGCTATGGCTACACCTTC
NA	NA	TRBV5-4	TRBJ1-3	CASSSMNGNTIYF	TGTGCCAGCAGCTCGATGAATGGAAACACCATATATTTT
NA	NA	TRBV11-2	TRBJ2-5	CASSLGNQETQYF	TGTGCCAGCAGCTTAGGGAACCAAGAGACCCAGTACTTC
NA	TRBD2	TRBV5-1	TRBJ2-5	CASSLGSGAQETQYF	TGCGCCAGCAGCTTGGGTAGCGGGGCCCAAGAGACCCAGTACTTC
NA	NA	TRBV6-6	TRBJ1-4	CASSFPRGVGGRLFF	TGTGCCAGCAGTTTCCCTCGGGGGGTCGGGGGGAGACTGTTTTTT
NA	NA	TRBV28	TRBJ1-5	CASSRGTGSDQPQHF	TGTGCCAGCAGCCGAGGGACGGGGAGCGATCAGCCCCAGCATTTT
NA	NA	TRBV7-9	TRBJ2-1	CASSPGLDNNEQFF	TGTGCCAGCAGCCCGGGACTCGACAACAATGAGCAGTTCTTC
NA	TRBD2	TRBV6-2/TRBV6-3	TRBJ2-5	CASSQTSGGAETQYF	TGTGCCAGCAGCCAGACTAGCGGGGGGGCAGAGACCCAGTACTTC
NA	TRBD1	TRBV6-5	TRBJ1-3	CASGAPGGTGNTIYF	TGTGCCAGCGGGGCCCCAGGGGGCACTGGAAACACCATATATTTT
NA	NA	TRBV12-3/TRBV12-4	TRBJ2-7	CASRQRSYEQYF	TGTGCCAGCAGGCAGCGGAGCTACGAGCAGTACTTC
NA	TRBD2	TRBV4-2	TRBJ2-3	CASSQESSSGSDAQYF	TGTGCCAGCAGCCAAGAGTCCTCTAGCGGGAGTGATGCGCAGTATTTT
NA	NA	TRBV6-5	TRBJ2-1	CASRALDRYNEQFF	TGTGCCAGTAGAGCACTGGACAGATACAATGAGCAGTTCTTC
NA	TRBD2	TRBV28	TRBJ2-7	CASSLSPSGSYEQYF	TGTGCCAGCAGTTTATCGCCTAGCGGCTCCTACGAGCAGTACTTC
NA	NA	TRBV6-4	TRBJ2-3	CASSEDGSTDTQYF	TGTGCCAGCAGTGAGGACGGGAGCACAGATACGCAGTATTTT
NA	TRBD1	TRBV19	TRBJ2-2	CASSISGGPGELFF	TGTGCCAGTAGTATCTCAGGGGGCCCCGGGGAGCTGTTTTTT
few	NA	TRBV5-1	TRBJ2-2	CASSFDSLNTGELFF	TGCGCCAGCAGCTTTGACAGCTTGAACACCGGGGAGCTGTTTTTT
NA	NA	TRBV12-3/TRBV12-4	TRBJ2-2	CASSLENTGELFF	TGTGCCAGCAGTTTAGAGAACACCGGGGAGCTGTTTTTT
once	NA	TRBV3-1/TRBV3-2	TRBJ1-2	CASSHSPNEGDYGYTF	TGTGCCAGCAGCCATTCTCCCAATGAGGGGGATTATGGCTACACCTTC
NA	TRBD1	TRBV29-1	TRBJ1-4	CSVGDRGEKLFF	TGCAGCGTTGGGGACAGAGGAGAAAAACTGTTTTTT
NA	NA	TRBV10-2	TRBJ2-5	CASRRTLGIQETQYF	TGCGCCAGCAGGAGGACACTAGGCATCCAAGAGACCCAGTACTTC
NA	TRBD1	TRBV7-9	TRBJ1-6	CASSPKDRGDSPLHF	TGTGCCAGCAGCCCAAAGGACAGGGGGGATTCACCCCTCCACTTT
NA	NA	TRBV7-2	TRBJ1-6	CASSLDGINSPLHF	TGTGCCAGCAGCTTAGATGGGATTAATTCACCCCTCCACTTT
NA	TRBD2	TRBV7-2	TRBJ2-1	CASSRGLAEGSRQFF	TGTGCCAGTAGCCGCGGACTAGCGGAGGGTTCTCGGCAGTTCTTC
NA	NA	TRBV15	TRBJ2-3	CATSRDVPGRGRTDTQYF	TGTGCCACCAGCAGAGATGTTCCCGGTAGGGGACGGACAGATACGCAGTATTTT
NA	NA	TRBV4-2	TRBJ1-4	CASSQDTRATNEKLFF	TGTGCCAGCAGCCAAGATACGAGGGCAACTAATGAAAAACTGTTTTTT
NA	NA	TRBV9	TRBJ1-4	CASSVDTTNEKLFF	TGTGCCAGCAGCGTAGACACAACTAATGAAAAACTGTTTTTT
NA	NA	TRBV28	TRBJ1-4	CASSLYGEKLFF	TGTGCCAGCAGTTTATATGGTGAAAAACTGTTTTTT